The TCR beta chain under discussion was sequenced for a study of blood T cell repertoires in COVID-19. Study summary: Spain, Italy and the United States supplied samples that represented acute and convalescent COVID-19. PBMCs, B-cell-depleted T cells, or T cells were the source of the cDNA or gDNA that made up the material.

This clone has more than one count but fewer than ten. Per the study methods: Reference gene primer amplification gave estimated nucleated cell counts. Sequenced by immunoSEQ multiplex PCR; TCRdb stores in-frame clones only, minus some. V and J calls and clone size are as listed in that table; D and trimming were resolved from the DNA. The table has 50,000 to 70,000 clones, around 83% seen once. The ends lost 5 bases at V and 4 bases at J; junction bases unmatched: 4. From germline, CDR1 is SEHNR and CDR2 FQNEAQ (reference sequence). The CDR3 covers 14 residues. This clonotype was obtained from a man aged 45-65 years with active COVID-19. V and J are TRBV7-9 and TRBJ1-5; the match to TRBD1 covers 8 bases. Sequencing was performed on peripheral blood. CDR3 nucleotides: TGTGCCAGCAGCCTAACAGGGGGAAATCAGCCCCAGCATTTT. This translates into CASSLTGGNQPQHF.